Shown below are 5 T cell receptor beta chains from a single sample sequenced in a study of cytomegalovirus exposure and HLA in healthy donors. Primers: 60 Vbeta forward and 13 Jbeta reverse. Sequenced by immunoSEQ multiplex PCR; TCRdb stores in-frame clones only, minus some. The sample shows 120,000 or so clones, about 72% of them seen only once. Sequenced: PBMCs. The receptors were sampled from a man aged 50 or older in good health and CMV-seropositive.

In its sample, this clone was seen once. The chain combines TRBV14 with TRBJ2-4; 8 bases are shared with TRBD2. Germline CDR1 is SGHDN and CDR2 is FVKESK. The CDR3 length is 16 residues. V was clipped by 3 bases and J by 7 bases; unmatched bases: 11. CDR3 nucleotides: TGTGCCAGCAGCCACCTTAGCGGGACTCAGGGTAACATTCAGTACTTC. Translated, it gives CASSHLSGTQGNIQYF.

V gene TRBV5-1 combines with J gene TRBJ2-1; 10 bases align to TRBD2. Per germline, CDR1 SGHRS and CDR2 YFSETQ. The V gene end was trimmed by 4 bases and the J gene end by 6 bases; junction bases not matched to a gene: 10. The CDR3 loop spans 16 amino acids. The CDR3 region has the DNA TGCGCCAGCAGCGTACTGCCGGGACTAGCGAGCAATGAGCAGTTCTTC. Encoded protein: CASSVLPGLASNEQFF.

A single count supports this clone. In nucleotides, the CDR3 is TGTGCTAGTGGTTTGGTGTCCAGGGGGAATGGCTACACCTTC. Its protein product is CASGLVSRGNGYTF. The chain is built from TRBV12-5 and TRBJ1-2, with 7 bases fitting TRBD1. The CDR3 length is 14 residues. Germline lookup yields CDR1 LGHNT and CDR2 FRNRAP. V shed 0 bases and J 6 bases; nucleotides not matched to a gene: 4.

The CDR3 nucleotides are TGTGCCAGCAGCCGGGGGGTTGACACTGAAGCTTTCTTT. This gives the protein CASSRGVDTEAFF. The chain carries TRBV5-6 and TRBJ1-1; weak D call: TRBD1 (5 bases). The V gene lost 4 bases and the J gene lost 3 bases, with 10 bases spanning the gap. This CDR3 is 13 amino acids long. Per the germline V gene, CDR1 is SGHDT and CDR2 is YYEEEE.

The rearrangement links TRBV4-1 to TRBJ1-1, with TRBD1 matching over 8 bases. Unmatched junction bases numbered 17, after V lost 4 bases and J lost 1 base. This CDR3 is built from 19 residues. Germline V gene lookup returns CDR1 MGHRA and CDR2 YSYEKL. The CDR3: CASSPRPGQGRGRNTEAFF. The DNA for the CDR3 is TGCGCCAGCAGCCCTCGTCCCGGACAGGGAAGAGGGAGGAACACTGAAGCTTTCTTT.